This T cell receptor beta chain is from a study of T-cell memory formation after mild COVID-19. 5'RACE primed at constant segments yielded TCR alpha and TCR beta cDNA libraries bearing sample barcodes and UMIs. TCRdb re-called the 5' RACE reads with MiXCR, one entry per CDR3 protein. This sample has a few hundred thousand distinct CDR3 sequences, with about 17% found just once. Germline trimming cut 4 bases from V and 8 bases from J; bases unmatched to any gene: 6. CDR3 size: 14 residues. Germline assignment: CDR1 MDHEN and CDR2 SYDVKM. The sequence was obtained from a man in his late teens or twenties who had mild COVID-19 (a few samples of this study predate the infection). Cell type and time point are not known. This rearrangement joins TRBV28 to TRBJ1-4, with 8 bases identical to TRBD1. Material for sequencing was PBMCs or a T cell subset sorted from them (not recorded which). CDR3 residues: CASSWTGLGEKLFF. Written as DNA, the CDR3 is TGTGCCAGCAGTTGGACAGGGTTGGGGGAAAAACTGTTTTTT.